This record concerns one T cell receptor (beta chain) sequence. Time point: persistent/refractory GD, antithyroid drugs over 5 years with positive TRAb. Making the TCR library involved RNA that had been extracted from PBMCs. This entry comes from a study of regulatory T cells in long-lasting Graves disease. Building the TCR beta libraries relied on iRepertoire HTBI primers, and CDR3 regions underwent Arm-PCR. MiXCR, run by TCRdb on the multiplex PCR reads, gives a single entry per CDR3 protein. The repertoire holds 350,000 to 450,000 distinct CDR3 sequences, about 21% seen once, with 14% in the top ten. CDR3 length equals 12 residues. Germline V lookup: CDR1 SNHLY, CDR2 FYNNEI. The V gene lost 6 bases and the J gene lost 7 bases, with 11 bases spanning the gap.

This specimen was peripheral blood mononuclear cells (PBMCs), taken when the disease was refractory, from a patient treated with antithyroid drugs. This clonotype was sampled from a female donor with Graves disease. The V call is TRBV2, the J call TRBJ2-3, with a weak D call TRBD1 (7 bases). The CDR3 bases are TGTGCCAGCAGGGCGGGACAGAATACGCAGTATTTT. It encodes CASRAGQNTQYF.